A single T cell receptor beta chain is shown here with its context. The CDR3 contains 16 residues. V was trimmed by 9 bases and J by 1 base, leaving 18 bases between them. The germline CDR1 and CDR2 sequences are KGHDR and SFDVKD. The sample is drawn from a study of blood T cell repertoires in COVID-19. Libraries were prepared by immunoSEQ multiplex PCR; TCRdb keeps only in-frame clonotypes and omits some of them. The data show around 150,000 clones, around 87% seen once. The rearrangement links TRBV24-1 to TRBJ2-1; perhaps TRBD2 as D (6 bases). The sample consisted of peripheral blood. This clonotype was obtained from a woman aged 60-70 years with active COVID-19. The CDR3 coding sequence is TGTGCCACCGCTGGGGGTAGCGGCGATTCCTACAATGAGCAGTTCTTC. It specifies CATAGGSGDSYNEQFF.